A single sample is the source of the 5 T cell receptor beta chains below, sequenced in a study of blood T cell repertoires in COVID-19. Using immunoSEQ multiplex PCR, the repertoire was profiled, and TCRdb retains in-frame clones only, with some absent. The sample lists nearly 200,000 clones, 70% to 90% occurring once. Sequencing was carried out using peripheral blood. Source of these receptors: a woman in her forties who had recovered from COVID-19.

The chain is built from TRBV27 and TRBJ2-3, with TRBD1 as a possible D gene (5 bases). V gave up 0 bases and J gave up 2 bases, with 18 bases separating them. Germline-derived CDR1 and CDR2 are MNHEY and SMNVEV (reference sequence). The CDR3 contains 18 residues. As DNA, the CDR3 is TGTGCCAGCAGTTTATCCAGGGTAGTTGGATCCCACACAGATACGCAGTATTTT. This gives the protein CASSLSRVVGSHTDTQYF.

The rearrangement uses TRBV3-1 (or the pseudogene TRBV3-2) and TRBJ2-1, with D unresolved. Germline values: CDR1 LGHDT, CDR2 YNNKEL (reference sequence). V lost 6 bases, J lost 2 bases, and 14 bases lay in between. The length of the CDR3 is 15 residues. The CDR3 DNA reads TGTGCCAGCAGTCGAGTAGAAAAGACCTACAATGAGCAGTTCTTC. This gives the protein CASSRVEKTYNEQFF.

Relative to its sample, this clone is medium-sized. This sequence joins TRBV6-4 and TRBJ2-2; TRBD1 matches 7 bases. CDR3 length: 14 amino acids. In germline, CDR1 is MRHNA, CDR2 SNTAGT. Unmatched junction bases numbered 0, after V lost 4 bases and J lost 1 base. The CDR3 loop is CASSGTGNTGELFF. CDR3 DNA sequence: TGTGCCAGCAGTGGGACAGGGAACACCGGGGAGCTGTTTTTT.

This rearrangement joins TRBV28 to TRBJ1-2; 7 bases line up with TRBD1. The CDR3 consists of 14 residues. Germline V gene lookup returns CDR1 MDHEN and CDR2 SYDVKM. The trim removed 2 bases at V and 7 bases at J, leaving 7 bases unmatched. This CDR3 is CASSLGTAPGGYTF. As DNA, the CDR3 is TGTGCCAGCAGTTTAGGGACAGCTCCTGGTGGCTACACCTTC.

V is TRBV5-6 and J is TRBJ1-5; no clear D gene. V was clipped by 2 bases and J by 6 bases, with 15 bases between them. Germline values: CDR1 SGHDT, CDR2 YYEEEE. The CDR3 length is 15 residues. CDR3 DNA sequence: TGTGCCAGCAGCTTCGCGGGGAGAGGGAGTCAGCCCCAGCATTTT. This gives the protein CASSFAGRGSQPQHF.